These T cell receptor beta chains were read from a single sample in a study of shared clonotypes between healthy human individuals. Generated by immunoSEQ multiplex PCR, the TCRdb table keeps only in-frame clones and is missing some. The sample contains roughly 2,500,000 clones, roughly 93% of which appear only once. The specimen sequenced was naive CD4+ T cells from PBMCs. These receptor sequences come from a man aged 18 to 35 in good health. Some clones in this sample may be carry-over from other donors' samples. Both conserved end residues are part of each CDR3. The D gene is left open where the match is weak. Clone size, where shown, is once, few, many, or a class for clones that have expanded.

TGTGCCAGCAGCAAGGCCCGATCGACTAGCGGACTCAAGGAAGAGACCCAGTACTTC	CASSKARSTSGLKEETQYF	TRBJ2-5	19	NA	TRBV21-1	NA
TGTGCCAGCAGCTCACGTCTTGTGACTACCTACAATGAGCAGTTCTTC	CASSSRLVTTYNEQFF	TRBJ2-1	16	NA	TRBV7-9	NA
TGTGCCAGCAGCTCCTCAGGGGGCTCAGAGACCCAGTACTTC	CASSSSGGSETQYF	TRBJ2-5	14	once	TRBV7-2	TRBD1
TGTGCCAGCAGTTTATCGCGGCTAGCGGGAGATGAGCAGTTCTTC	CASSLSRLAGDEQFF	TRBJ2-1	15	NA	TRBV27	TRBD2
TGTGCCAGCAGCTCCGACGTGGGGACCTCGGGAGGCGGCTACACCTTC	CASSSDVGTSGGGYTF	TRBJ1-2	16	NA	TRBV7-9	NA
TGTGCCAGCAGCTTAGCCGGTAGCGCAGGCTACGAGCAGTACTTC	CASSLAGSAGYEQYF	TRBJ2-7	15	NA	TRBV7-2	NA
TGCGCCAGCCAGAGCGGCACAGTTTCCTACGAGCAGTACTTC	CASQSGTVSYEQYF	TRBJ2-7	14	once	TRBV5-1	NA
TGTGCCAGCAGTTCCCAGACTAGCGGGCAGTACAATGAGCAGTTCTTC	CASSSQTSGQYNEQFF	TRBJ2-1	16	once	TRBV28	TRBD2
TGTGCCAGCAGTCCCAGGGGCGGGTTAGTTGAAAAACTGTTTTTT	CASSPRGGLVEKLFF	TRBJ1-4	15	NA	TRBV2	NA
TGTGCCAGCAGCTCCAGACAGGGTCCAGATACGCAGTATTTT	CASSSRQGPDTQYF	TRBJ2-3	14	NA	TRBV7-3	TRBD1
TGTGCCAGCAGCGACCCGGGACGGGTGTTTTTT	CASSDPGRVFF	TRBJ2-2	11	NA	TRBV7-2	NA
TGTGCCAGCAGTTACACGGGACAGGGGGACACTGAAGCTTTCTTT	CASSYTGQGDTEAFF	TRBJ1-1	15	NA	TRBV6-5	TRBD1
TGTGCCAGCAGCTTACAGGGTTTTAATGAAAAACTGTTTTTT	CASSLQGFNEKLFF	TRBJ1-4	14	NA	TRBV5-6	NA
TGTGCCAGCAGCTTGTCGGCGGAGCAGTACTTC	CASSLSAEQYF	TRBJ2-7	11	few	TRBV5-6	NA
TGCGCCAGCAGCTTGGCGACGGCTACTATGAACACTGAAGCTTTCTTT	CASSLATATMNTEAFF	TRBJ1-1	16	NA	TRBV5-1	NA
TGTGCCAGCAGCCCCCAGCCTGGGGGGGAGCTGTTTTTT	CASSPQPGGELFF	TRBJ2-2	13	NA	TRBV7-7	NA
TGTGCCAGCATCGATAGCGGGATGATAAGCTACGAGCAGTACTTC	CASIDSGMISYEQYF	TRBJ2-7	15	NA	TRBV28	TRBD2
TGTGCCAGCAGCCCGACTAGCGGGAGTGACGAGCAGTACTTC	CASSPTSGSDEQYF	TRBJ2-7	14	NA	TRBV5-5	TRBD2
TGCGCCAGCAGCCAAGACCATCGACAGGCGCTCTATGGCTACACCTTC	CASSQDHRQALYGYTF	TRBJ1-2	16	NA	TRBV4-3	NA
TGTGCCAGCAGCTTATCCCCGACGTCGGTCGGGCCCCAGCATTTT	CASSLSPTSVGPQHF	TRBJ1-5	15	NA	TRBV5-5	NA
TGTGCCAGTAGTCCCGAACGCGTTGAAAAACTGTTTTTT	CASSPERVEKLFF	TRBJ1-4	13	NA	TRBV19	NA
TGTGCCAGCAGGGGAGAGGGAGATGGCTACACCTTC	CASRGEGDGYTF	TRBJ1-2	12	NA	TRBV9	NA
TGCAGCACTACTACAGGGCAAAACATTCAGTACTTC	CSTTTGQNIQYF	TRBJ2-4	12	NA	TRBV29-1	NA